A single sample gave rise to the 5 T cell receptor beta chains below, sequenced in a study of Ad26.COV2.S vaccination and SARS-CoV-2 variants. This sample's treatment: about 20 received Ad26.COV2.S at low or high dose, single or two shots; several received placebo; per-sample allocation not given. Material that was analyzed had been drawn on day 63 after the first vaccine or placebo injection. The protocol was immunoSEQ multiplex PCR, while the TCRdb copy is restricted to in-frame clones and leaves out a portion. The sample holds 400,000 to 450,000 clones, 80% to 95% seen once. The material sequenced was peripheral blood, taken in a trial of Ad26.COV2.S vaccine versus placebo. These receptor sequences come from a person between 18 and 59 years old who received the Ad26.COV2.S COVID-19 vaccine or a placebo.

The chain joins TRBV11-2 to TRBJ2-7; D remains unclear. This CDR3 is 17 amino acids long. The V gene's germline CDR1 is SGHAT and CDR2 FQNNGV. V was trimmed by 5 bases and J by 0 bases, leaving 20 bases between them. For the CDR3, the DNA is TGTGCCAGCAGCCCACAACTCCGGACGTTGAGCTCCTACGAGCAGTACTTC. It specifies CASSPQLRTLSSYEQYF.

V is TRBV28 and J is TRBJ1-1; tentative D call: TRBD1 (5 bases). V was trimmed by 4 bases and J by 5 bases, leaving 14 bases between them. The CDR3 extends over 14 amino acids. Germline values: CDR1 MDHEN, CDR2 SYDVKM. CDR3 sequence reads: CASSSRGGVTEAFF. CDR3 nucleotides: TGTGCCAGCAGTTCCCGCGGGGGGGTAACTGAAGCTTTCTTT. The full variable domain, with the rest looked up from reference TRBV28 and TRBJ1-1, is DVKVTQSSRYLVKRTGEKVFLECVQDMDHENMFWYRQDPGLGLRLIYFSYDVKMKEKGDIPEGYSVSREKKERFSLILESASTNQTSMYLCASSSRGGVTEAFFGQGTRLTVV.

The chain has TRBV9 and TRBJ1-3; D perhaps matches TRBD1 (5 bases). Germline CDR1 is SGDLS and CDR2 is YYNGEE. The CDR3 sequence is 15 residues long. V lost 1 base to trimming and J lost 0 bases, with 8 bases between them. CDR3: CASSVQGASGNTIYF. The CDR3 region has the DNA TGTGCCAGCAGCGTACAGGGAGCCTCTGGAAACACCATATATTTT.

The rearrangement links TRBV5-4 to TRBJ1-6; D is ambiguous. V lost 2 bases to trimming and J lost 7 bases, with 13 bases between them. The CDR3 contains 15 residues. The germline CDR1 and CDR2 sequences are SGHNT and YYREEE (reference sequence). This chain's CDR3 is CASSFGGSRNSPLHF. Written as DNA, the CDR3 is TGTGCCAGCAGCTTTGGTGGGTCGAGGAATTCACCCCTCCACTTT.

V usage is TRBV28 and J usage is TRBJ2-3, with 11 nucleotides matching TRBD1. The germline CDR1 and CDR2 sequences are MDHEN and SYDVKM. This CDR3 is built from 15 residues. V lost 4 bases to trimming and J lost 4 bases; unmatched junction nucleotides: 4. For the CDR3, the DNA is TGTGCCAGCAGTTCAGGACAGGGGGCTTCAGATACGCAGTATTTT. Protein sequence: CASSSGQGASDTQYF.